Listed here are 8 T cell receptor beta chains from one sample, sequenced in a study of regulatory T cells in long-lasting Graves disease. With iRepertoire HTBI primers and Arm-PCR of CDR3 regions, TCR beta libraries were built. MiXCR, applied by TCRdb to the multiplex PCR reads, yields one record per CDR3 protein. The sample consists of roughly 500,000 distinct CDR3 sequences, about 22% of them appearing once. Noted time point: persistent/refractory GD, antithyroid drugs over 5 years with positive TRAb. The authors made the TCR library using RNA they extracted from PBMCs. This sample comprised peripheral blood mononuclear cells (PBMCs), obtained when the disease was refractory, from a patient treated with antithyroid drugs. These receptor sequences come from a female donor with Graves disease.

At least ten counts were recorded for this clonotype. The chain employs TRBV28 and TRBJ2-5, with unresolved D. V lost 5 bases and J 5 bases, leaving 6 bases between the germline ends. Germline V CDR1 and CDR2: MDHEN, SYDVKM. The CDR3 sequence is 11 residues long. The CDR3 sequence: CASSPDETQYF. For the CDR3, the DNA is TGTGCCAGCAGTCCGGACGAGACCCAGTACTTC.

This clonotype was picked up a small number of times. The chain combines TRBV29-1 with TRBJ2-3; TRBD2 might be the D (5 bases). This CDR3 has 14 residues. V shed 3 bases and J shed 4 bases, with 14 bases lying between them. Germline V gene data show CDR1 as SQVTM and CDR2 as ANQGSEA. CDR3: CSVESGVWPDTQYF. The CDR3 coding sequence is TGCAGCGTTGAGAGCGGAGTCTGGCCAGATACGCAGTATTTT.

This chain joins TRBV19 and TRBJ1-2; the D is unclear. Germline CDR1 is LNHDA and CDR2 is SQIVND (reference sequence). The CDR3 has 15 amino acids. V was shortened by 1 base and J by 1 base, with 10 bases between the two germline ends. CDR3 in amino acids: CASSIVAERNYGYTF. CDR3 sequence (DNA): TGTGCCAGTAGTATAGTGGCGGAGCGTAACTATGGCTACACCTTC.

The sample holds a few counts of this clonotype. The chain employs TRBV5-1 and TRBJ1-3; D gene ambiguous. V gave up 0 bases and J gave up 2 bases, with 9 bases separating them. The CDR3 covers 15 residues. The V gene's germline CDR1 is SGHRS and CDR2 YFSETQ. The CDR3 is CASSLDGQPGNTIYF. CDR3 bases: TGCGCCAGCAGCTTGGACGGTCAGCCTGGAAACACCATATATTTT. Based on the CDR3 plus reference TRBV5-1 and TRBJ1-3, the full variable domain is KAGVTQTPRYLIKTRGQQVTLSCSPISGHRSVSWYQQTPGQGLQFLFEYFSETQRNKGNFPGRFSGRQFSNSRSEMNVSTLELGDSALYLCASSLDGQPGNTIYFGEGSWLTVV.

This clonotype was observed many times. This chain links TRBV11-2 with TRBJ1-2; D remains unclear. The V and J ends lost 5 bases and 0 bases respectively, with 7 bases between them. Per germline, CDR1 SGHAT and CDR2 FQNNGV. The CDR3 has 13 residues. CDR3 loop: CASSLQANYGYTF. In DNA, the CDR3 is TGTGCCAGCAGCCTCCAAGCTAACTATGGCTACACCTTC. Full variable domain (outside the CDR3, taken from reference TRBV11-2 and TRBJ1-2): EAGVAQSPRYKIIEKRQSVAFWCNPISGHATLYWYQQILGQGPKLLIQFQNNGVVDDSQLPKDRFSAERLKGVDSTLKIQPAKLEDSAVYLCASSLQANYGYTFGSGTRLTVV.

V usage is TRBV19 and J usage is TRBJ2-7; 11 bases are shared with TRBD2. The CDR3 has 13 amino acids. V trimming: 10 bases; J trimming: 2 bases; junction bases outside the gene matches: 4. From germline, CDR1 is LNHDA and CDR2 SQIVND (reference sequence). In nucleotides, the CDR3 is TGTGCCACACGACTAGCGGGGACCTACGAGCAGTACTTC. It translates to CATRLAGTYEQYF.

Ten or more counts support this clonotype. This chain uses TRBV7-8 with TRBJ1-1; D is unclear. The CDR3 extends over 14 amino acids. From germline, CDR1 is SGHVS and CDR2 FQNEAQ. V lost 2 bases and J 0 bases, leaving 7 bases between the germline ends. The CDR3 region has the DNA TGTGCCAGCAGCTTAAAGGCGATGAACACTGAAGCTTTCTTT. This codes for CASSLKAMNTEAFF.

In this sample, this clonotype turned up a few times. The chain has TRBV10-3 and TRBJ1-6; 7 nucleotides agree with TRBD1. The CDR3 has 15 amino acids. Germline V gives CDR1 ENHRY, CDR2 SYGVKD. V dropped 0 bases and J dropped 12; count of bases not matched to a gene: 8. The CDR3: CAISESTGTVLPLHF. CDR3 nucleotides: TGTGCCATCAGTGAGTCGACCGGGACAGTTCTACCCCTCCACTTT.